The next 13 T cell receptor beta chains were all read from a single sample in a study of Tregs in tolerant kidney transplant recipients. Profiling relied on immunoSEQ multiplex PCR, and the TCRdb table lists in-frame clones only, not all of them. The sample records around 120,000 clones, almost 95% being singletons. Sequencing was performed on CD4+ T cells from blood. The receptors were sampled from a human donor in good health.

V and J are TRBV5-1 and TRBJ1-6, with 9 bases aligning to TRBD1. The CDR3 is 15 residues long. Germline trimming cut 4 bases from V and 6 bases from J; bases unmatched to any gene: 5. Germline CDR1 SGHRS, CDR2 YFSETQ. The CDR3: CASSPWDRANSPLHF. The CDR3 nucleotides are TGCGCCAGCAGCCCGTGGGACAGGGCTAATTCACCCCTCCACTTT.

The chain recombines TRBV7-9 with TRBJ2-3; TRBD2 agrees at 7 bases. Germline V lookup: CDR1 SEHNR, CDR2 FQNEAQ (reference sequence). This CDR3 is 14 amino acids long. Trimming removed 3 bases from V and 1 base from J; junction bases left unmatched: 1. The CDR3 sequence is CASSFTSGTDTQYF. CDR3 nucleotide sequence: TGTGCCAGCAGCTTTACTAGCGGCACAGATACGCAGTATTTT. Combining the CDR3 with reference TRBV7-9 and TRBJ2-3 gives the whole variable domain DTGVSQNPRHKITKRGQNVTFRCDPISEHNRLYWYRQTLGQGPEFLTYFQNEAQLEKSRLLSDRFSAERPKGSFSTLEIQRTEQGDSAMYLCASSFTSGTDTQYFGPGTRLTVL.

This clone has more than one count but fewer than ten. This chain links TRBV6-1 with TRBJ2-3, with TRBD1 as a possible D gene (5 bases). Between the trimmed V and J ends, which lost 4 bases and 2 bases, there was a span of 13 bases. Germline V CDR1 and CDR2: MNHNS, SASEGT. The CDR3 runs 15 residues. CDR3 sequence: CASSGKGRATDTQYF. DNA of the CDR3: TGTGCCAGCAGTGGGAAGGGCAGGGCCACAGATACGCAGTATTTT.

This chain connects TRBV13 to TRBJ1-3; no definite D call. CDR3 length equals 13 residues. Germline V CDR1 and CDR2: PRHDT, FYEKMQ (reference sequence). The V end lost 5 bases, the J end lost 12 bases, and 17 bases lay between the germline ends. The CDR3 loop is CASSPKPGSIIYF. The CDR3 nucleotides read TGTGCCAGCAGCCCAAAGCCGGGTAGCATCATATATTTT. The whole variable domain, remainder taken from reference TRBV13 and TRBJ1-3, is AAGVIQSPRHLIKEKRETATLKCYPIPRHDTVYWYQQGPGQDPQFLISFYEKMQSDKGSIPDRFSAQQFSDYHSELNMSSLELGDSALYFCASSPKPGSIIYFGEGSWLTVV.

The CDR3 reads CAWRRGGLSTDTQYF. In DNA form, the CDR3 reads TGTGCCTGGAGGCGGGGGGGCCTAAGCACAGATACGCAGTATTTT. This chain joins TRBV30 and TRBJ2-3; 9 bases agree with TRBD2. Germline-derived CDR1 and CDR2 are GTSNPN and SVGIG (reference sequence). V was clipped by 3 bases and J by 0 bases; unmatched bases: 4. The CDR3 spans 15 residues. The full variable domain, in which reference TRBV30 and TRBJ2-3 provide the parts outside the CDR3, is SQTIHQWPATLVQPVGSPLSLECTVEGTSNPNLYWYRQAAGRGLQLLFYSVGIGQISSEVPQNLSASRPQDRQFILSSKKLLLSDSGFYLCAWRRGGLSTDTQYFGPGTRLTVL.

The J gene is TRBJ2-7, the V gene TRBV6-5, with D uncertain. Trimming stripped 6 bases from V and 7 bases from J, with 22 bases between. This CDR3 is built from 15 residues. Germline V gene lookup returns CDR1 MNHEY and CDR2 SVGAGI. The CDR3 sequence: CASSPQTPTGPEQYF. CDR3 nucleotide sequence: TGTGCCAGCAGCCCACAGACGCCAACGGGTCCGGAGCAGTACTTC.

This clone was picked up a small number of times. The J gene is TRBJ1-3, the V gene TRBV9; D gene uncertain. Germline assignment: CDR1 SGDLS and CDR2 YYNGEE. The CDR3 is 14 residues long. V was cut by 0 bases and J by 0 bases, with 4 bases left in between. The CDR3 protein is CASSVVDSGNTIYF. The CDR3 nucleotides read TGTGCCAGCAGCGTAGTGGACTCTGGAAACACCATATATTTT.

The chain uses TRBV5-4 and TRBJ2-5, with TRBD1 matching over 7 bases. With V trimmed by 3 bases and J by 5 bases, 7 bases remained unmatched. CDR1 and CDR2 (germline): SGHNT, YYREEE (reference sequence). CDR3 length equals 14 residues. In DNA form, the CDR3 reads TGTGCCAGCAGCTCCCGACAGGGTAGTGAGACCCAGTACTTC. Translating it yields CASSSRQGSETQYF. The whole variable domain, remainder taken from reference TRBV5-4 and TRBJ2-5, is ETGVTQSPTHLIKTRGQQVTLRCSSQSGHNTVSWYQQALGQGPQFIFQYYREEENGRGNFPPRFSGLQFPNYSSELNVNALELDDSALYLCASSSRQGSETQYFGPGTRLLVL.

The chain's CDR3 is CASSLIRAGDSSGNTIYF. The CDR3 region has the DNA TGTGCCAGCAGCTTAATTCGGGCGGGCGACAGCTCTGGAAACACCATATATTTT. The rearrangement links TRBV7-8 to TRBJ1-3; D is perhaps TRBD1 (5 bases). V was trimmed by 2 bases and J by 0 bases, leaving 17 bases between them. CDR3 size: 18 residues. Per germline, CDR1 SGHVS and CDR2 FQNEAQ.

The chain couples TRBV7-7 to TRBJ2-2, with 15 bases aligning to TRBD2. Unmatched junction bases numbered 6, after V lost 10 bases and J lost 0 bases. Germline CDR1 SSHAT, CDR2 FNYEAQ (reference sequence). The CDR3 has 17 amino acids. CDR3 loop: CAILGTSGRSNTGELFF. CDR3 coding DNA: TGTGCCATCCTAGGGACTAGCGGGAGGTCGAACACCGGGGAGCTGTTTTTT.

The V and J genes are TRBV4-2 and TRBJ2-5; weak D call: TRBD2 (5 bases). There are 14 residues in the CDR3. Germline V gene data show CDR1 as LGHNA and CDR2 as YNFKEQ. V shed 1 base and J shed 5 bases, with 11 bases lying between them. This CDR3 reads CASSQGVTGETQYF. CDR3 coding DNA: TGTGCCAGCAGCCAAGGGGTGACGGGGGAGACCCAGTACTTC.

V and J are TRBV4-2 and TRBJ2-3; TRBD2 might be the D (5 bases). This CDR3 spans 14 amino acids. V lost 0 bases to trimming and J lost 4 bases, with 8 bases between them. Germline loops: CDR1 LGHNA, CDR2 YNFKEQ. Here the CDR3 DNA reads TGTGCCAGCAGCCAAGAGCTAGCATCAGATACGCAGTATTTT. This encodes CASSQELASDTQYF.

The chain combines TRBV5-1 with TRBJ2-5; 8 nucleotides agree with TRBD1. The CDR3 runs 14 residues. Unmatched junction bases numbered 5, after V lost 3 bases and J lost 4 bases. Germline CDR1 is SGHRS and CDR2 is YFSETQ. CDR3 loop: CASSSQTGVETQYF. The DNA of the CDR3 is TGCGCCAGCAGCTCACAGACAGGGGTAGAGACCCAGTACTTC.